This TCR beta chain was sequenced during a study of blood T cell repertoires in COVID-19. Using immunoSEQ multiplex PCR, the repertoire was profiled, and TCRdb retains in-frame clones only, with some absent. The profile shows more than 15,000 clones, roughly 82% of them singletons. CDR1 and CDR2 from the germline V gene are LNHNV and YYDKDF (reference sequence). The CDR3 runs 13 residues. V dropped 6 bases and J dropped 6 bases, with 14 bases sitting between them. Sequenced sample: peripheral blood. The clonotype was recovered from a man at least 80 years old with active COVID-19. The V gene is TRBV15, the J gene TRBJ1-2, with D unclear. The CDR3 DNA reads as TGTGCCACCAGTAACAAATCCACCCATGGCTACACCTTC. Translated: CATSNKSTHGYTF.